The 10 T cell receptor beta chains below all came from one sample that was sequenced in a study of monozygotic twins with cystic fibrosis. Data came from immunoSEQ multiplex PCR; TCRdb stores just in-frame clones and leaves some out. Of roughly 32,000 clones in the sample, around 96% were seen once. Material: blood. Every receptor here comes from a girl aged 2 to 10 with cystic fibrosis.

This sequence joins TRBV5-4 and TRBJ2-7; D gene ambiguous. Trimming pared 0 bases from V and 6 bases from J, leaving 7 bases between. CDR1 and CDR2 (germline): SGHNT, YYREEE (reference sequence). The CDR3 has 12 residues. The CDR3 bases are TGTGCCAGCAGCTTGGACATAGGCGAGCAGTACTTC. Its protein product is CASSLDIGEQYF.

The chain is built from TRBV28 and TRBJ2-3; 8 bases match TRBD2. The ends lost 6 bases at V and 2 bases at J; junction bases unmatched: 7. The CDR3 has 15 amino acids. Germline V CDR1 and CDR2: MDHEN, SYDVKM. The CDR3 coding sequence is TGTGCCAGCAGAACGCCACTAGCGGACACAGATACGCAGTATTTT. The encoded protein is CASRTPLADTDTQYF. Complete variable domain (other parts from reference TRBV28 and TRBJ2-3): DVKVTQSSRYLVKRTGEKVFLECVQDMDHENMFWYRQDPGLGLRLIYFSYDVKMKEKGDIPEGYSVSREKKERFSLILESASTNQTSMYLCASRTPLADTDTQYFGPGTRLTVL.

The V and J genes are TRBV7-9 and TRBJ1-5; no definite D call. Germline CDR1 SEHNR, CDR2 FQNEAQ (reference sequence). The V and J ends lost 1 base and 3 bases respectively, with 7 bases between them. This CDR3 contains 14 residues. CDR3 coding DNA: TGTGCCAGCAGCTTAGACGCTAACAATCAGCCCCAGCATTTT. This gives the protein CASSLDANNQPQHF.

The chain carries TRBV6-5 and TRBJ2-2; 8 bases line up with TRBD1. In germline, CDR1 is MNHEY, CDR2 SVGAGI. Unmatched junction bases numbered 6, after V lost 8 bases and J lost 4 bases. The CDR3 has 14 amino acids. CDR3 nucleotides: TGTGCCAGCCGACAGGGGAAGATCACCGGGGAGCTGTTTTTT. It codes for CASRQGKITGELFF.

The J gene is TRBJ2-2, the V gene TRBV7-9, with D uncertain. The V end lost 5 bases, the J end lost 1 base, and 11 bases lay between the germline ends. The CDR3 contains 15 residues. Germline V CDR1 and CDR2: SEHNR, FQNEAQ (reference sequence). The CDR3 nucleotides read TGTGCCAGCAGCCCTGGGAAGGGGAACACCGGGGAGCTGTTTTTT. This translates into CASSPGKGNTGELFF.

The V and J genes are TRBV6-1 and TRBJ1-5; 7 bases map to TRBD1. Per germline, CDR1 MNHNS and CDR2 SASEGT. Unmatched junction bases numbered 7, after V lost 4 bases and J lost 4 bases. The CDR3 is made up of 15 amino acids. CDR3 DNA sequence: TGTGCCAGCAGTGCCGACAGGGTCCGGAATCAGCCCCAGCATTTT. Amino acids: CASSADRVRNQPQHF.

The rearrangement uses TRBV9 and TRBJ2-3; the D gene is possibly TRBD2 (5 bases). The CDR3 loop spans 14 amino acids. Looked up from germline, CDR1 is SGDLS and CDR2 is YYNGEE. V lost 2 bases and J 2 bases, leaving 9 bases between the germline ends. The DNA for the CDR3 is TGTGCCAGCAGCGTCACTAGTTACACAGATACGCAGTATTTT. Residues: CASSVTSYTDTQYF.

V and J are TRBV9 and TRBJ1-1, with D uncertain. This CDR3 spans 15 amino acids. Germline V lookup: CDR1 SGDLS, CDR2 YYNGEE. With 0 bases removed from V and 5 bases from J, the gap between germline ends came to 14 bases. This chain's CDR3 is CASSVGSGVGTEAFF. CDR3 in DNA: TGTGCCAGCAGCGTAGGGTCTGGGGTGGGAACTGAAGCTTTCTTT.

This chain joins TRBV29-1 and TRBJ1-2, with a possible D match to TRBD1 (5 bases). V was clipped by 4 bases and J by 0 bases, with 9 bases between them. Germline lookup yields CDR1 SQVTM and CDR2 ANQGSEA. The CDR3 runs to 13 residues. The CDR3 reads CSVAGRANYGYTF. The DNA of the CDR3 is TGCAGCGTTGCGGGCAGGGCTAACTATGGCTACACCTTC.

The chain links TRBV7-9 to TRBJ1-5; D gene uncertain. The V gene lost 8 bases and the J gene lost 2 bases, with 7 bases spanning the gap. From germline, CDR1 is SEHNR and CDR2 FQNEAQ (reference sequence). The CDR3 spans 12 residues. The CDR3 DNA reads as TGTGCCAGCTCTCTGGGCAATCAGCCCCAGCATTTT. Its protein is CASSLGNQPQHF.